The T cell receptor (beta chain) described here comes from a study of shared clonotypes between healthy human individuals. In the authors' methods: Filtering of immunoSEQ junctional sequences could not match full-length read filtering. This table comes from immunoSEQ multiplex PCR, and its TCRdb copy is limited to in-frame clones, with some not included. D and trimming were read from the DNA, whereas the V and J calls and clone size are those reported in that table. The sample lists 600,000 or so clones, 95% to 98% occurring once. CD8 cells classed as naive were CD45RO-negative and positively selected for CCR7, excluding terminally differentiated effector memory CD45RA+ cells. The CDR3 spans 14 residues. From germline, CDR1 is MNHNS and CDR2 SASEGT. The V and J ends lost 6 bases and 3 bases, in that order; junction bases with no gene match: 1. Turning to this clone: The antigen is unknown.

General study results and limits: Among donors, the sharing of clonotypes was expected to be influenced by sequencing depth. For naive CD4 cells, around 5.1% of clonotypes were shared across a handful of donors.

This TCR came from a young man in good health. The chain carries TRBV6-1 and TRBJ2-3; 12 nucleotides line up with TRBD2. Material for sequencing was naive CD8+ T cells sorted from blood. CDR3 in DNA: TGTGCCAGCAGCGGGACTAGCGGGACAGATACGCAGTATTTT. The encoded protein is CASSGTSGTDTQYF.